The next 30 T cell receptor beta chains were all read from a single sample in a study of response to subunit inactivated influenza vaccine. TCRdb redid the calling of the RT-PCR reads with MiXCR, one entry per CDR3 protein. The sample includes about 540,000 distinct CDR3 sequences, roughly a quarter of them seen just once. These data also formed part of another study, on T cells expressing NK-cell markers. That work contributes: 5'RACE template switching built TCR beta cDNA with unique molecular identifiers.

The sequencing here drew on CD4+ T cells sorted from PBMCs, taken roughly 13 days after vaccination. These receptors were collected from a man over 45 who received an inactivated influenza vaccine.

This clonotype was observed at least ten times. This chain connects TRBV6-2 or TRBV6-3 to TRBJ2-2, with 7 positions matching TRBD2. This CDR3 region has 16 residues. Germline V CDR1 and CDR2: MNHEY, SVGEGT. V was pared by 4 bases and J by 0 bases, with 5 bases of the junction left unmatched. The CDR3 nucleotides are TGTGCCAGCAGTTCCCCCAGCGGGGCGAACACCGGGGAGCTGTTTTTT. Translated: CASSSPSGANTGELFF.

The rearrangement links TRBV6-5 to TRBJ1-1; D uncertain. In germline, CDR1 is MNHEY, CDR2 SVGAGI. The CDR3 extends over 13 amino acids. V lost 4 bases, J lost 6 bases, and 12 bases lay in between. The CDR3 bases are TGTGCCAGCAGTTCAAACAGCCCCCCTGAAGCTTTCTTT. Amino acids: CASSSNSPPEAFF.

This clonotype was observed at least ten times. The chain carries TRBV20-1 and TRBJ2-7; 8 bases line up with TRBD2. Germline V gene data show CDR1 as DFQATT and CDR2 as SNEGSKA (reference sequence). The CDR3 contains 14 residues. The V gene end was trimmed by 4 bases and the J gene end by 5 bases; junction bases not matched to a gene: 10. DNA for the CDR3: TGCAGTGCTATCGGGAGTAGCGGGATCCACGAGCAGTACTTC. Amino acids: CSAIGSSGIHEQYF.

This clonotype occurred a few times. The junction departs from the called germline gene at one end, perhaps through a read error. The chain recombines TRBV5-1 with TRBJ2-6, with TRBD2 matching 7 bases. This CDR3 region has 13 residues. Germline lookup yields CDR1 SGHRS and CDR2 YFSETQ. The CDR3 nucleotides are TGCGCCAGCAGCTTCGGCGGGGGCAACGTCCTGACTTTC. Translation gives CASSFGGGNVLTF.

The rearrangement uses TRBV18 and TRBJ2-3, with a tentative D call TRBD1 (5 bases). The ends were cut back, 4 bases at V and 3 bases at J, with 14 bases in the middle. CDR1 and CDR2 from the germline V gene are KGHSH and LQKENI. There are 15 residues in the CDR3. The CDR3 DNA is TGTGCCAGCTCACGGGGCAGTCGGTGGACAGATACGCAGTATTTT. Amino acid sequence: CASSRGSRWTDTQYF. Full variable domain (remainder filled in from reference TRBV18 and TRBJ2-3): NAGVMQNPRHLVRRRGQEARLRCSPMKGHSHVYWYRQLPEEGLKFMVYLQKENIIDESGMPKERFSAEFPKEGPSILRIQQVVRGDSAAYFCASSRGSRWTDTQYFGPGTRLTVL.

V and J are TRBV3-1 and TRBJ2-7; possibly TRBD2 for D (6 bases). V was pared by 1 base and J by 2 bases, with 9 bases between. The CDR3 has 14 amino acids. Looked up from germline, CDR1 is LGHDT and CDR2 is YNNKEL (reference sequence). CDR3 region: CASSQARGTYEQYF. CDR3 sequence (DNA): TGTGCCAGCAGCCAAGCGCGGGGAACCTACGAGCAGTACTTC.

V usage is TRBV6-2 or TRBV6-3 and J usage is TRBJ2-7, with D maybe TRBD1 (5 bases). The CDR3 extends over 15 amino acids. CDR1 is MNHEY and CDR2 is SVGEGT in the germline V gene. V was trimmed by 8 bases and J by 3 bases, leaving 20 bases between them. For the CDR3, the DNA is TGTGCCAGCTCCCAGGTGAGAGGACAAAGCTACGAGCAGTACTTC. This translates into CASSQVRGQSYEQYF.

The table lists this clonotype with a few counts. The chain links TRBV30 to TRBJ1-1; D gene uncertain. CDR3 length equals 12 residues. Germline assignment: CDR1 GTSNPN and CDR2 SVGIG (reference sequence). The germline V and J ends were trimmed by 3 bases and 3 bases, with 8 bases remaining between them. CDR3 nucleotide sequence: TGTGCCTGGAGCGTCTCCGACACTGAAGCTTTCTTT. Translation: CAWSVSDTEAFF.

The rearrangement links TRBV6-2 or TRBV6-3 to TRBJ1-5; D uncertain. V shed 4 bases and J shed 5 bases, with 6 bases lying between them. CDR1 MNHEY and CDR2 SVGEGT come from the germline V gene. CDR3 size: 12 residues. CDR3 region: CASSLVYQPQHF. In DNA, the CDR3 is TGTGCCAGCAGTTTAGTATATCAGCCCCAGCATTTT.

This clonotype turned up a few times. The CDR3: CASSRTGGGTDTQYF. As DNA, the CDR3 is TGTGCCAGCAGTCGGACGGGTGGAGGTACAGATACGCAGTATTTT. The V and J genes are TRBV12-3 or TRBV12-4 and TRBJ2-3; weak D call: TRBD2 (5 bases). This CDR3 has 15 residues. The V and J ends lost 5 bases and 3 bases respectively, with 15 bases between them.

The V gene is TRBV2, the J gene TRBJ1-3, with D unclear. Germline CDR1 and CDR2: SNHLY and FYNNEI. Trimming left V 6 bases short and J 2 bases short, with 8 bases between. The CDR3 length is 13 residues. The CDR3 is CASSWQTGNTIYF. CDR3 bases: TGTGCCAGCAGCTGGCAAACTGGAAACACCATATATTTT. The whole variable domain, remainder taken from reference TRBV2 and TRBJ1-3, is EPEVTQTPSHQVTQMGQEVILRCVPISNHLYFYWYRQILGQKVEFLVSFYNNEISEKSEIFDDQFSVERPDGSNFTLKIRSTKLEDSAMYFCASSWQTGNTIYFGEGSWLTVV.

CDR3 loop: CASSRDRGALDTQYF. In DNA, the CDR3 is TGTGCCAGCAGCCGGGACAGGGGGGCTTTAGATACGCAGTATTTT. This chain joins TRBV7-2 and TRBJ2-3; 11 bases align to TRBD1. The trim removed 5 bases at V and 5 bases at J, leaving 6 bases unmatched. Germline lookup yields CDR1 SGHTA and CDR2 FQGNSA. The CDR3 length is 15 residues.

The chain employs TRBV4-3 and TRBJ2-1; 8 nucleotides align to TRBD2. The junction had 7 bases not matched to a gene; V was cut back by 0 bases and J by 0 bases. This CDR3 contains 18 residues. Germline CDR1 and CDR2: LGHNA and YSLEER. CDR3 coding DNA: TGCGCCAGCAGCCAAGACCTTGGCGGGGGGTACTCCTACAATGAGCAGTTCTTC. It translates to CASSQDLGGGYSYNEQFF.

A few counts support this clonotype. This chain uses TRBV29-1 with TRBJ1-1; 7 nucleotides line up with TRBD1. J gave up 10 bases and V 5 bases, and 10 bases lay outside the gene matches. The CDR3 contains 12 residues. Germline CDR1 SQVTM, CDR2 ANQGSEA. CDR3 sequence reads: CSVLDRDRRAFF. The CDR3 region has the DNA TGCAGCGTTCTTGACAGGGATCGGCGAGCTTTCTTT.

The rearrangement uses TRBV4-3 and TRBJ1-5, with 7 positions matching TRBD1. J was trimmed by 5 bases and V by 4 bases; bases with no gene match: 8. Germline V CDR1 and CDR2: LGHNA, YSLEER. The CDR3 runs 15 residues. CDR3 sequence: CASSRDRQGDQPQHF. DNA for the CDR3: TGCGCCAGCAGCCGGGACCGGCAGGGGGATCAGCCCCAGCATTTT.

The V call is TRBV6-1, the J call TRBJ2-1; 11 nucleotides align to TRBD2. CDR1 MNHNS and CDR2 SASEGT come from the germline V gene. The V gene end was trimmed by 0 bases and the J gene end by 7 bases; junction bases not matched to a gene: 8. This CDR3 has 17 residues. CDR3 amino acids: CASSEASGLAGGNEQFF. Written as DNA, the CDR3 is TGTGCCAGCAGTGAAGCCAGTGGGCTAGCGGGGGGAAATGAGCAGTTCTTC.

This clonotype turned up a few times. The rearrangement links TRBV19 to TRBJ1-6; D ambiguous. There are 15 residues in the CDR3. V lost 3 bases and J lost 0, with 6 bases in between. The germline V gene encodes CDR1 LNHDA and CDR2 SQIVND (reference sequence). DNA of the CDR3: TGTGCCAGTAGTATCGCGAGCTCCTATAATTCACCCCTCCACTTT. It codes for CASSIASSYNSPLHF.

The rearrangement joins TRBV15 to TRBJ2-3; D may be TRBD1 (5 bases). Trimming removed 4 bases from V and 8 bases from J, with 10 bases in between. This CDR3 is built from 12 residues. CDR1 is LNHNV, CDR2 YYDKDF, per germline (reference sequence). CDR3 region: CATSNPGLTQYF. The CDR3 DNA follows: TGTGCCACCAGCAACCCAGGGCTTACGCAGTATTTT.

This clonotype has a handful of counts. The chain recombines TRBV27 with TRBJ1-1; no clear D gene. Trimming cost V 6 bases and J 1 base, with 15 bases left between them. The CDR3 has 15 amino acids. From germline, CDR1 is MNHEY and CDR2 SMNVEV (reference sequence). The DNA for the CDR3 is TGTGCCAGCAGCCTCAACGTCGCCAGGAACACTGAAGCTTTCTTT. Protein sequence: CASSLNVARNTEAFF.

The chain couples TRBV7-2 to TRBJ2-7; 11 bases are shared with TRBD1. Germline CDR1 and CDR2: SGHTA and FQGNSA. Trimming at V came to 5 bases and at J to 3 bases, leaving 6 bases not matched to a gene. The CDR3 has 15 residues. In nucleotides, the CDR3 is TGTGCCAGCAGCACCCGGACAGGGGGCATCTACGAGCAGTACTTC. It codes for CASSTRTGGIYEQYF. Filled out from reference TRBV7-2 and TRBJ2-7, the complete variable domain reads GAGVSQSPSNKVTEKGKDVELRCDPISGHTALYWYRQSLGQGLEFLIYFQGNSAPDKSGLPSDRFSAERTGGSVSTLTIQRTQQEDSAVYLCASSTRTGGIYEQYFGPGTRLTVT.

A few counts support this clonotype. CDR3 loop: CSASGGPHNEQFF. The CDR3 nucleotides read TGCAGTGCTTCGGGAGGGCCCCACAATGAGCAGTTCTTC. The V gene is TRBV20-1, the J gene TRBJ2-1; 8 positions agree with TRBD2. Germline V gene sequence: CDR1 DFQATT, CDR2 SNEGSKA (reference sequence). CDR3 length: 13 amino acids. The V segment lost 5 bases and the J segment 5 bases; nucleotides outside the gene matches: 5.

In its sample, this clonotype was seen many times. This chain connects TRBV6-2 or TRBV6-3 to TRBJ1-1, with a possible D match to TRBD1 (5 bases). Per the germline V gene, CDR1 is MNHEY and CDR2 is SVGEGT. The CDR3 sequence is 14 residues long. Trimming shortened V by 7 bases and J by 8 bases, and 20 bases separated the two germline ends. Written as DNA, the CDR3 is TGTGCCAGCACCCGACCGCGAGGGGCCGCGGAAGCTTTCTTT. As protein: CASTRPRGAAEAFF.

This clonotype was found a few times. The V gene is TRBV15, the J gene TRBJ2-7; no firm D call. V was pared by 0 bases and J by 3 bases, with 9 bases between. The germline V gene encodes CDR1 LNHNV and CDR2 YYDKDF (reference sequence). The CDR3 extends over 14 amino acids. The CDR3 DNA is TGTGCCACCAGCAGAGACCGCAAGGGCTACGAGCAGTACTTC. It translates to CATSRDRKGYEQYF.

The V gene is TRBV7-9, the J gene TRBJ2-5; the match to TRBD2 covers 10 bases. CDR3 size: 14 residues. Germline CDR1 SEHNR, CDR2 FQNEAQ (reference sequence). The CDR3 protein is CASGAGGRRETQYF. For the CDR3, the DNA is TGTGCGTCAGGAGCGGGGGGGAGGCGAGAGACCCAGTACTTC.

J is TRBJ1-2 and V is TRBV7-9; tentatively, D is TRBD1 (5 bases). Germline loops: CDR1 SEHNR, CDR2 FQNEAQ (reference sequence). The CDR3 contains 13 residues. The V gene lost 5 bases and the J gene lost 3 bases, with 10 bases spanning the gap. The CDR3 protein is CASSLGDHYGYTF. CDR3 bases: TGTGCCAGCAGCCTAGGGGATCACTATGGCTACACCTTC. The full variable domain, completed using reference TRBV7-9 and TRBJ1-2, is DTGVSQNPRHKITKRGQNVTFRCDPISEHNRLYWYRQTLGQGPEFLTYFQNEAQLEKSRLLSDRFSAERPKGSFSTLEIQRTEQGDSAMYLCASSLGDHYGYTFGSGTRLTVV.

The chain has TRBV4-2 and TRBJ2-5; TRBD1 matches at 7 bases. V shed 3 bases and J 5 bases; nucleotides not matched to a gene: 9. The germline V gene has CDR1 LGHNA and CDR2 YNFKEQ. This CDR3 spans 15 amino acids. DNA for the CDR3: TGTGCCAGCAGCCAGGCAGGGGGTTGGCGGGAGACCCAGTACTTC. This sequence encodes CASSQAGGWRETQYF.

This chain connects TRBV6-5 to TRBJ2-3; D is possibly TRBD2 (6 bases). The CDR3 length is 18 residues. Trimming removed 1 base at V and 4 bases at J, with 21 bases between. The germline V gene has CDR1 MNHEY and CDR2 SVGAGI. The DNA of the CDR3 is TGTGCCAGCAGTTACTGGGGGTTGACGGGGGAGGATTCAGATACGCAGTATTTT. It specifies CASSYWGLTGEDSDTQYF.

This clonotype appeared once. V is TRBV20-1 and J is TRBJ2-2, with 10 positions matching TRBD1. Germline CDR1 reads DFQATT; CDR2 reads SNEGSKA (reference sequence). The CDR3 totals 16 residues. V was clipped by 3 bases and J by 7 bases; unmatched bases: 11. The CDR3, as DNA: TGCAGTGCTAGGATCGGGGGACAGGGGCCAGGCGGGGAGCTGTTTTTT. Translation: CSARIGGQGPGGELFF.

The table lists this clonotype with a few counts. The rearrangement links TRBV7-9 to TRBJ2-7; 10 nucleotides align to TRBD1. The germline V gene has CDR1 SEHNR and CDR2 FQNEAQ (reference sequence). The J segment lost 1 base and the V segment lost 5 bases, leaving 8 bases of the junction unmatched. This CDR3 is 16 amino acids long. CDR3 sequence reads: CASSPLPGQGSYEQYF. Here the CDR3 DNA reads TGTGCCAGCAGCCCGTTGCCGGGACAGGGGTCCTACGAGCAGTACTTC.

This clonotype was detected a few times. V and J are TRBV6-2 or TRBV6-3 and TRBJ2-2; D is possibly TRBD2 (5 bases). The CDR3 length is 15 residues. Trimming removed 0 bases at V and 4 bases at J, with 9 bases between. Germline V gene sequence: CDR1 MNHEY, CDR2 SVGEGT. CDR3 residues: CASSYSGGSTGELFF. CDR3 in DNA: TGTGCCAGCAGTTACTCAGGCGGGTCCACCGGGGAGCTGTTTTTT.